This T cell receptor beta chain appears in the sequencing data of a study of blood T cell repertoires in COVID-19. Authors' data handling: Estimates of nucleated cell counts were drawn from the amplification of reference gene primers. TCRdb's copy holds only in-frame clones and misses some; the assay was immunoSEQ multiplex PCR. V, J and clone size reflect that table, while D and trimming were determined from the DNA. The sample lists some 330,000 clones, approximately 87% seen once, with under 5% in the top ten. The sample consisted of peripheral blood. The sequence derives from a woman aged 45-65 years with active or convalescent COVID-19.

CDR3 nucleotides: TGTGCCAGCAGCGTACCTAAGGGGCAGGGGGTCGGAGAGACCCAGTACTTC. This gives the protein CASSVPKGQGVGETQYF. The V and J genes are TRBV21-1 and TRBJ2-5; TRBD1 reflects the table's D call only, with no check against the DNA. TRBV21-1 represents a pseudogene. The CDR3 loop spans 17 amino acids.